These 25 T cell receptor beta chains originate from one sample sequenced in a study of memory CD4+ T cells and cytomegalovirus serostatus. Single viable CD3+CD4+CD8-CD45RO+ cells were sorted as the memory CD4+ T cells. The protocol was immunoSEQ multiplex PCR, while the TCRdb copy is restricted to in-frame clones and leaves out a portion. The sample lists about 52,000 clones, around four fifths seen once, with 2% in the top ten. The sequencing input was memory CD4+ T cells from blood. Receptors originate from an adult in good health and CMV-seropositive.

This chain links TRBV28 with TRBJ2-1, with 14 bases matching TRBD2. Losses at the gene ends were 5 bases for V and 7 bases for J; bases not matched to a gene: 4. Germline values: CDR1 MDHEN, CDR2 SYDVKM. This CDR3 has 15 amino acids. This CDR3 is CASSPRLAGGNEQFF. The CDR3 bases are TGTGCCAGCAGTCCCCGACTAGCGGGAGGGAATGAGCAGTTCTTC.

The chain is built from TRBV5-4 and TRBJ1-6; D gene uncertain. The CDR3 totals 14 residues. Trimming left V 0 bases short and J 7 bases short, with 8 bases between. Germline CDR1 reads SGHNT; CDR2 reads YYREEE (reference sequence). CDR3 region: CASSLVPPNSPLHF. CDR3 nucleotide sequence: TGTGCCAGCAGCTTGGTTCCACCCAATTCACCCCTCCACTTT.

The V and J genes are TRBV7-9 and TRBJ2-5; 8 positions agree with TRBD2. The CDR3 is 13 residues long. After removal of 8 bases from V and 4 bases from J, the junction contained 6 bases not matched to a gene. Germline CDR1 reads SEHNR; CDR2 reads FQNEAQ (reference sequence). CDR3 coding DNA: TGTGCCAGCGCCGGGGGGGGACGAGAGACCCAGTACTTC. Protein: CASAGGGRETQYF.

This rearrangement joins TRBV18 to TRBJ2-2; D is unclear. Germline V gene sequence: CDR1 KGHSH, CDR2 LQKENI. The CDR3 sequence is 16 residues long. The germline V and J ends were trimmed by 6 bases and 1 base, with 15 bases remaining between them. This CDR3 reads CASSLLISENTGELFF. The DNA of the CDR3 is TGTGCCAGCTCCCTACTCATTTCCGAGAACACCGGGGAGCTGTTTTTT.

The chain couples TRBV7-2 to TRBJ1-1, with a weak D call TRBD1 (6 bases). Germline values: CDR1 SGHTA, CDR2 FQGNSA. Trimming removed 5 bases at V and 1 base at J, with 23 bases between. This CDR3 region has 18 residues. DNA of the CDR3: TGTGCCAGCAGCCGCCAGGGTGGACCGGGACAAACGAACACTGAAGCTTTCTTT. Its protein is CASSRQGGPGQTNTEAFF.

This chain links TRBV7-2 with TRBJ1-2; TRBD1 matches at 7 bases. Germline CDR1 SGHTA, CDR2 FQGNSA. CDR3 size: 14 residues. Losses at the gene ends were 2 bases for V and 3 bases for J; bases not matched to a gene: 3. The CDR3 protein is CASSLMGTDYGYTF. CDR3 nucleotide sequence: TGTGCCAGCAGCTTAATGGGGACAGACTATGGCTACACCTTC.

The rearrangement joins TRBV5-1 to TRBJ1-4; 7 bases are a match to TRBD1. The trim removed 3 bases at V and 4 bases at J, leaving 6 bases unmatched. Germline V gene sequence: CDR1 SGHRS, CDR2 YFSETQ. The CDR3 is 15 amino acids. CDR3 region: CASSWDSSDNEKLFF. In nucleotides, the CDR3 is TGCGCCAGCAGCTGGGACAGTTCGGATAATGAAAAACTGTTTTTT. The variable domain in full, completed from reference TRBV5-1 and TRBJ1-4, reads KAGVTQTPRYLIKTRGQQVTLSCSPISGHRSVSWYQQTPGQGLQFLFEYFSETQRNKGNFPGRFSGRQFSNSRSEMNVSTLELGDSALYLCASSWDSSDNEKLFFGSGTQLSVL.

The chain employs TRBV19 and TRBJ1-5; D gene unclear. The V end was cut by 3 bases, the J end by 5 bases, with 8 bases between. Germline values: CDR1 LNHDA, CDR2 SQIVND (reference sequence). The CDR3 covers 13 residues. Here the CDR3 DNA reads TGTGCCAGTAGTATCGGGGTCTATCAGCCCCAGCATTTT. This codes for CASSIGVYQPQHF.

V gene TRBV27 combines with J gene TRBJ2-1; the match to TRBD2 covers 13 bases. With V trimmed by 6 bases and J by 7 bases, 9 bases remained unmatched. CDR1 is MNHEY, CDR2 SMNVEV, per germline (reference sequence). The CDR3 length is 16 residues. The CDR3 region has the DNA TGTGCCAGCAGACGCACCGGGACTAGCGGGACAAATGAGCAGTTCTTC. It specifies CASRRTGTSGTNEQFF.

The V and J genes are TRBV5-1 and TRBJ1-2, with D hard to call. This CDR3 region has 13 residues. V was cut by 1 base and J by 6 bases, with 10 bases left in between. Germline CDR1 SGHRS, CDR2 YFSETQ. CDR3 sequence: CASSLKGADGYTF. The CDR3 nucleotides read TGCGCCAGCAGCTTGAAGGGAGCGGATGGCTACACCTTC. Full variable domain (missing parts from reference TRBV5-1 and TRBJ1-2): KAGVTQTPRYLIKTRGQQVTLSCSPISGHRSVSWYQQTPGQGLQFLFEYFSETQRNKGNFPGRFSGRQFSNSRSEMNVSTLELGDSALYLCASSLKGADGYTFGSGTRLTVV.

V gene TRBV9 combines with J gene TRBJ1-2; 7 nucleotides align to TRBD1. CDR1 is SGDLS, CDR2 YYNGEE, per germline. J was trimmed by 7 bases and V by 4 bases; bases with no gene match: 13. CDR3 length: 15 residues. The CDR3 protein is CASSPREGGSGGYTF. DNA of the CDR3: TGTGCCAGCAGCCCTCGGGAAGGGGGCTCGGGTGGCTACACCTTC.

J is TRBJ1-2 and V is TRBV5-8; 9 bases map to TRBD1. V was clipped by 4 bases and J by 7 bases; unmatched bases: 11. Germline V gives CDR1 SGHTS, CDR2 YDEGEE. The CDR3 runs 15 residues. CDR3 in DNA: TGTGCCAGCAGCGATTGGGACAGGGAAGAATTTGGCTACACCTTC. Residues: CASSDWDREEFGYTF.

In nucleotides, the CDR3 is TGTGCCAGCAGCTTTGTCCCCTACGCGGGACATGCCTCCTACGAGCAGTACTTC. This codes for CASSFVPYAGHASYEQYF. J is TRBJ2-7 and V is TRBV5-4; D may correspond to TRBD1 or TRBD2 (6 bases each). The length of the CDR3 is 18 residues. Trimming pared 2 bases from V and 0 bases from J, leaving 21 bases between. CDR1 SGHNT and CDR2 YYREEE come from the germline V gene (reference sequence). The variable domain in full, with the rest retrieved from reference TRBV5-4 and TRBJ2-7, is ETGVTQSPTHLIKTRGQQVTLRCSSQSGHNTVSWYQQALGQGPQFIFQYYREEENGRGNFPPRFSGLQFPNYSSELNVNALELDDSALYLCASSFVPYAGHASYEQYFGPGTRLTVT.

V and J are TRBV2 and TRBJ1-2, with D possibly TRBD1 on 6 matching bases. The ends were cut back, 0 bases at V and 7 bases at J, with 15 bases in the middle. Germline loops: CDR1 SNHLY, CDR2 FYNNEI. The length of the CDR3 is 15 residues. The CDR3 reads CASSEAMGGPSGYTF. In nucleotides, the CDR3 is TGTGCCAGCAGTGAAGCGATGGGGGGGCCTAGTGGCTACACCTTC.

This chain uses TRBV6-5 with TRBJ1-1, with 8 bases fitting TRBD1. Germline-derived CDR1 and CDR2 are MNHEY and SVGAGI. With 0 bases clipped from V and 3 bases from J, the junction kept 3 bases outside the gene matches. CDR3 length: 15 amino acids. CDR3 sequence (DNA): TGTGCCAGCAGTTACTCCGGACAGGGTCACACTGAAGCTTTCTTT. Residues: CASSYSGQGHTEAFF.

The V and J genes are TRBV7-2 and TRBJ2-1; D unclear. This CDR3 spans 14 amino acids. Per the germline V gene, CDR1 is SGHTA and CDR2 is FQGNSA. The V end was cut by 4 bases, the J end by 3 bases, with 10 bases between. The CDR3 DNA sequence: TGTGCCAGCAGCTCAAAGGCTGGCTACAATGAGCAGTTCTTC. Protein product: CASSSKAGYNEQFF.

The sample holds one count of this clone. This chain links TRBV25-1 with TRBJ2-7, with D perhaps being TRBD1 or TRBD2 (6 bases each). The CDR3 spans 15 residues. V dropped 4 bases and J dropped 5 bases, with 18 bases sitting between them. Germline V lookup: CDR1 MGHDK, CDR2 SYGVNS. The CDR3 region is CASSVKGGHHNEQYF. DNA for the CDR3: TGTGCCAGCAGTGTGAAGGGGGGACACCATAACGAGCAGTACTTC.

The chain carries TRBV7-9 and TRBJ1-2; D is perhaps TRBD1 (6 bases). CDR1 and CDR2 (germline): SEHNR, FQNEAQ (reference sequence). This CDR3 contains 13 residues. Trimming took off 8 bases at V and 7 bases at J, with 17 bases between the two ends. In DNA, the CDR3 is TGTGCCAGCGGTTCATCGACAGGAAGTGGCTACACCTTC. Protein product: CASGSSTGSGYTF. Looking up the rest from reference TRBV7-9 and TRBJ1-2 gives the full variable domain: DTGVSQNPRHKITKRGQNVTFRCDPISEHNRLYWYRQTLGQGPEFLTYFQNEAQLEKSRLLSDRFSAERPKGSFSTLEIQRTEQGDSAMYLCASGSSTGSGYTFGSGTRLTVV.

The J gene is TRBJ1-5, the V gene TRBV4-2; perhaps TRBD1 as D (5 bases). V was pared by 4 bases and J by 5 bases, with 24 bases between. The CDR3 sequence is 18 residues long. Germline-derived CDR1 and CDR2 are LGHNA and YNFKEQ. The CDR3 spells CASSLTSDRVRGDQPQHF. CDR3 DNA: TGTGCCAGCAGCCTAACCTCCGATAGGGTACGGGGGGATCAGCCCCAGCATTTT.

The rearrangement uses TRBV6-6 and TRBJ2-3, with D perhaps matching TRBD1 (6 bases). Trimming left V 5 bases short and J 1 base short, with 10 bases between. Germline V lookup: CDR1 MNHNY, CDR2 SVGAGI (reference sequence). The CDR3 is 14 amino acids. CDR3 sequence: CASSTRQGTDTQYF. CDR3 nucleotide sequence: TGTGCCAGCAGTACACGACAGGGCACAGATACGCAGTATTTT.

Note on this clone: One junction end does not reproduce the germline sequence, and a read error may be involved. The chain is built from TRBV28 and TRBJ2-1; 8 bases match TRBD2. This CDR3 has 13 residues. The germline gives CDR1 MDHEN, CDR2 SYDVKM. DNA of the CDR3: TGTGCCAGCAGCTTGCTAGACCAGCGGGAGCCGTTCTTC. Its protein is CASSLLDQREPFF.

The chain has TRBV2 and TRBJ1-3, with D uncertain. Per the germline V gene, CDR1 is SNHLY and CDR2 is FYNNEI. This CDR3 region has 14 residues. Trimming removed 6 bases at V and 0 bases at J, with 9 bases between. CDR3 amino acids: CASRQQSSGNTIYF. The CDR3 nucleotides read TGTGCCAGCAGACAACAGAGCTCTGGAAACACCATATATTTT.

This clone was seen only once. The V gene is TRBV4-3, the J gene TRBJ2-3, with 12 bases identical to TRBD1. CDR3 size: 17 residues. CDR1 and CDR2 from the germline V gene are LGHNA and YSLEER. The V segment lost 4 bases and the J segment 7 bases; nucleotides outside the gene matches: 12. The CDR3 DNA is TGCGCCAGCAGCCGCGCCCCGGGACAGGGGGCGGCGAATACGCAGTATTTT. This codes for CASSRAPGQGAANTQYF.

This sequence joins TRBV28 and TRBJ1-2, with TRBD1 matching 9 bases. CDR1 and CDR2 (germline): MDHEN, SYDVKM. This CDR3 region has 14 residues. Unmatched junction bases numbered 11, after V lost 8 bases and J lost 7 bases. The CDR3 bases are TGTGCCAGCGGGAATACAGGGGGCTCAACTGGCTACACCTTC. Translated: CASGNTGGSTGYTF.

This chain joins TRBV5-4 and TRBJ2-3, with D perhaps matching TRBD2 (5 bases). The germline V gene encodes CDR1 SGHNT and CDR2 YYREEE (reference sequence). Trimming took 0 bases from V and 5 from J, leaving 13 bases between them. There are 15 residues in the CDR3. This chain's CDR3 is CASSLDNPGRDTQYF. In nucleotides, the CDR3 is TGTGCCAGCAGCTTGGATAATCCGGGGAGAGATACGCAGTATTTT.